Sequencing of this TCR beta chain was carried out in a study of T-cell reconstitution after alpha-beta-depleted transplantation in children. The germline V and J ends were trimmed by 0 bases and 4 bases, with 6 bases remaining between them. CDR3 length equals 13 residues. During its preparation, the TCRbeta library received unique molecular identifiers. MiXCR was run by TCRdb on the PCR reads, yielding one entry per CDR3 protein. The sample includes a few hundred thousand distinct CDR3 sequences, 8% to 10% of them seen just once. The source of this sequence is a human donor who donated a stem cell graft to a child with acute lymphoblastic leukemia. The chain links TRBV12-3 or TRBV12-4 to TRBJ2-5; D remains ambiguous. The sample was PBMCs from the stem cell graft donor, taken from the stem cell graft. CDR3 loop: CASSLAVGETQYF. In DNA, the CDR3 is TGTGCCAGCAGTTTAGCGGTGGGAGAGACCCAGTACTTC.